Below, 12 T cell receptor beta chains from the same sample are listed, as sequenced in a study of T cell responses to AZD1222 COVID-19 vaccine. TCRdb's table, derived via immunoSEQ multiplex PCR, lists solely in-frame clones and lacks some. The table lists some 110,000 clones, about 82% of them singletons. The sequencing used peripheral blood, collected 28 days after the second AZD1222 dose. These receptors were collected from an adult who received the AZD1222 COVID-19 vaccine.

This clone appeared a few times. The chain recombines TRBV3-1 (or the pseudogene TRBV3-2) with TRBJ1-1; TRBD1 matches at 9 bases. CDR1 and CDR2 (germline): LGHDT, YNNKEL (reference sequence). V shed 4 bases, J shed 5 bases, and the junction held 5 bases outside the gene matches. This CDR3 is built from 14 residues. CDR3 in amino acids: CASSPWDRETEAFF. The DNA for the CDR3 is TGTGCCAGCAGCCCATGGGACAGGGAGACTGAAGCTTTCTTT.

The CDR3 DNA follows: TGTGCCAGTAGTATTTCGGTAGGGGGCAGGTCCTACGAGCAGTACTTC. It specifies CASSISVGGRSYEQYF. The gene calls are TRBV19 and TRBJ2-7, with TRBD1 identical over 7 bases. V lost 3 bases to trimming and J lost 1 base; unmatched junction nucleotides: 9. Per germline, CDR1 LNHDA and CDR2 SQIVND (reference sequence). There are 16 residues in the CDR3. The full variable domain, its missing parts supplied by reference TRBV19 and TRBJ2-7, is DGGITQSPKYLFRKEGQNVTLSCEQNLNHDAMYWYRQDPGQGLRLIYYSQIVNDFQKGDIAEGYSVSREKKESFPLTVTSAQKNPTAFYLCASSISVGGRSYEQYFGPGTRLTVT.

V is TRBV19 and J is TRBJ1-5; D ambiguous. V shed 3 bases and J shed 1 base, with 10 bases lying between them. From germline, CDR1 is LNHDA and CDR2 SQIVND (reference sequence). The CDR3 sequence is 15 residues long. CDR3 in amino acids: CASSISGGSNQPQHF. The CDR3 DNA is TGTGCCAGTAGTATCTCGGGCGGGAGCAATCAGCCCCAGCATTTT.

CDR3 DNA sequence: TGTGCCAGCAGCCCCCATTCGGCGGGAGTAACAGATACGCAGTATTTT. Translation: CASSPHSAGVTDTQYF. J is TRBJ2-3 and V is TRBV7-2; TRBD2 aligns across 7 bases. Germline values: CDR1 SGHTA, CDR2 FQGNSA. V lost 5 bases to trimming and J lost 3 bases; unmatched junction nucleotides: 11. This CDR3 contains 16 residues.

Only one count was recorded for this clone. The rearrangement joins TRBV10-2 to TRBJ1-4; D is ambiguous. The V end was cut by 0 bases, the J end by 8 bases, with 10 bases between. The CDR3 has 14 amino acids. Germline CDR1 reads WSHSY; CDR2 reads SAAADI. The CDR3 bases are TGCGCCAGCAGTGAGTCGATAGGGAGGGAAAAACTGTTTTTT. This encodes CASSESIGREKLFF.

V usage is TRBV7-2 and J usage is TRBJ2-1; unclear D gene. The V gene lost 1 base and the J gene lost 1 base, with 8 bases spanning the gap. The CDR3 covers 15 residues. Per germline, CDR1 SGHTA and CDR2 FQGNSA. The CDR3 sequence is CASSLDRGSYNEQFF. The DNA for the CDR3 is TGTGCCAGCAGCTTAGATCGCGGTTCCTACAATGAGCAGTTCTTC. The whole variable domain, remainder taken from reference TRBV7-2 and TRBJ2-1, is GAGVSQSPSNKVTEKGKDVELRCDPISGHTALYWYRQSLGQGLEFLIYFQGNSAPDKSGLPSDRFSAERTGGSVSTLTIQRTQQEDSAVYLCASSLDRGSYNEQFFGPGTRLTVL.

This clone occurred once. The chain is built from TRBV12-3 or TRBV12-4 and TRBJ1-1; a possible D gene is TRBD1 (6 bases). Trimming pared 3 bases from V and 10 bases from J, leaving 15 bases between. The CDR3 extends over 13 amino acids. CDR3 loop: CASSFGQLEGAFF. The CDR3 DNA is TGTGCCAGCAGTTTCGGACAGTTAGAGGGAGCTTTCTTT.

The chain carries TRBV11-2 and TRBJ2-7, with TRBD1 matching over 9 bases. Germline V gene data show CDR1 as SGHAT and CDR2 as FQNNGV. CDR3 length equals 15 residues. With 4 bases clipped from V and 2 bases from J, the junction kept 6 bases outside the gene matches. CDR3 DNA: TGTGCCAGCAGCTCCTACAGGGGGCTAGCCTACGAGCAGTACTTC. Translating gives CASSSYRGLAYEQYF.

This clone occurred once. The chain joins TRBV7-2 to TRBJ2-2, with D possibly TRBD1 on 6 matching bases. Germline CDR1 reads SGHTA; CDR2 reads FQGNSA. CDR3 length: 13 amino acids. Trimming removed 3 bases at V and 7 bases at J, with 9 bases between. Here the CDR3 DNA reads TGTGCCAGCAGCTTTACAGGGTTCGGGGAGCTGTTTTTT. This encodes CASSFTGFGELFF.

CDR3 sequence (DNA): TGTGCCAGCAGCTCGGGACTAGCGGGGGTGAACACCGGGGAGCTGTTTTTT. Residues: CASSSGLAGVNTGELFF. The rearrangement uses TRBV7-3 and TRBJ2-2, with TRBD2 matching over 14 bases. Trimming cost V 4 bases and J 1 base; bases outside gene matches: 2. Germline lookup yields CDR1 SGHTA and CDR2 FQGTGA. This CDR3 has 17 residues.

J is TRBJ1-6 and V is TRBV7-2; TRBD1 is a possible D gene (5 bases). In germline, CDR1 is SGHTA, CDR2 FQGNSA. The CDR3 totals 15 residues. V dropped 6 bases and J dropped 9 bases, with 18 bases sitting between them. The CDR3 DNA is TGTGCCAGCAGTTCACAGTGGGGGGAAGGTTCACCCCTCCACTTT. This sequence encodes CASSSQWGEGSPLHF. Looking up the rest from reference TRBV7-2 and TRBJ1-6 gives the full variable domain: GAGVSQSPSNKVTEKGKDVELRCDPISGHTALYWYRQSLGQGLEFLIYFQGNSAPDKSGLPSDRFSAERTGGSVSTLTIQRTQQEDSAVYLCASSSQWGEGSPLHFGNGTRLTVT.

The chain has TRBV30 and TRBJ1-4; no definite D call. V dropped 2 bases and J dropped 7 bases, with 11 bases sitting between them. CDR3 length: 13 residues. Germline CDR1 reads GTSNPN; CDR2 reads SVGIG (reference sequence). The CDR3 spells CAWSLTVGEKLFF. The CDR3 bases are TGTGCCTGGAGTCTTACAGTCGGTGAAAAACTGTTTTTT.